The 27 T cell receptor beta chains reported below all come from one sample, sequenced in a study of cytomegalovirus exposure and HLA in healthy donors. PCR employed 60 Vbeta and 13 Jbeta primers. TCRdb's copy holds only in-frame clones and misses some; the assay was immunoSEQ multiplex PCR. The sample holds just over 150,000 clones, almost 80% seen once. Sequencing was done on a sample of PBMCs. The receptor set was obtained from a woman aged 50 to 65 in good health and CMV-seropositive.

The CDR3 loop is CASSQEGSGTALRSQHF. The CDR3 DNA reads as TGCGCCAGCAGCCAAGAAGGTAGTGGGACAGCCCTCCGGTCCCAGCATTTT. The chain couples TRBV4-1 to TRBJ1-5; 7 positions match TRBD1. Germline CDR1 MGHRA, CDR2 YSYEKL. V was clipped by 0 bases and J by 11 bases; unmatched bases: 16. This CDR3 contains 17 residues.

This clone was seen a handful of times. V gene TRBV9 combines with J gene TRBJ2-5; 7 nucleotides line up with TRBD1. Losses at the gene ends were 4 bases for V and 0 bases for J; bases not matched to a gene: 6. CDR1 and CDR2 from the germline V gene are SGDLS and YYNGEE. This CDR3 is built from 15 residues. CDR3 coding DNA: TGTGCCAGCAGCTCTCAGGGGGTGGACCAAGAGACCCAGTACTTC. Encoded protein: CASSSQGVDQETQYF. Drawing the rest from reference TRBV9 and TRBJ2-5, the complete variable domain is DSGVTQTPKHLITATGQRVTLRCSPRSGDLSVYWYQQSLDQGLQFLIQYYNGEERAKGNILERFSAQQFPDLHSELNLSSLELGDSALYFCASSSQGVDQETQYFGPGTRLLVL.

This chain connects TRBV9 to TRBJ2-3; D is possibly TRBD2 (6 bases). In germline, CDR1 is SGDLS, CDR2 YYNGEE. V was shortened by 0 bases and J by 3 bases, with 11 bases between the two germline ends. CDR3 size: 15 residues. The CDR3 loop reads CASSVVAGRTDTQYF. The CDR3 bases are TGTGCCAGCAGCGTAGTCGCAGGGAGGACAGATACGCAGTATTTT.

V and J are TRBV20-1 and TRBJ2-7, with TRBD1 matching 7 bases. Germline assignment: CDR1 DFQATT and CDR2 SNEGSKA (reference sequence). CDR3 length: 11 amino acids. V lost 5 bases to trimming and J lost 5 bases; unmatched junction nucleotides: 3. The CDR3 sequence: CSADRVDEQYF. CDR3 nucleotide sequence: TGCAGTGCTGACAGGGTCGACGAGCAGTACTTC.

The CDR3 DNA reads as TGTGCCAGCAGCTTAGGGACAGGGGGCTATTCCTACGAGCAGTACTTC. This encodes CASSLGTGGYSYEQYF. The chain recombines TRBV7-8 with TRBJ2-7; 11 bases agree with TRBD1. The junction had 3 bases not matched to a gene; V was cut back by 1 base and J by 1 base. CDR3 size: 16 residues. The V gene's germline CDR1 is SGHVS and CDR2 FQNEAQ.

The gene calls are TRBV5-6 and TRBJ2-5, with D possibly TRBD1 on 6 matching bases. Germline V CDR1 and CDR2: SGHDT, YYEEEE. The CDR3 totals 14 residues. V was shortened by 0 bases and J by 0 bases, with 6 bases between the two germline ends. The CDR3 protein is CASSLAGDQETQYF. Here the CDR3 DNA reads TGTGCCAGCAGCTTGGCAGGGGACCAAGAGACCCAGTACTTC.

CDR3: CASSGTANTGELFF. The CDR3 nucleotides are TGTGCCAGCAGTGGGACAGCGAACACCGGGGAGCTGTTTTTT. This rearrangement joins TRBV6-6 to TRBJ2-2, with 7 bases aligning to TRBD1. Germline values: CDR1 MNHNY, CDR2 SVGAGI (reference sequence). CDR3 length: 14 amino acids. J gave up 0 bases and V 5 bases, and 0 bases lay outside the gene matches.

The chain employs TRBV7-6 and TRBJ1-1; D gene ambiguous. Per the germline V gene, CDR1 is SGHVS and CDR2 is FNYEAQ. Deletions cut 5 bases from V and 4 bases from J, with 20 bases between. The CDR3 totals 16 residues. DNA for the CDR3: TGTGCCAGCAGCGCAAATACTAATAGGTTCCGCACTGAAGCTTTCTTT. It translates to CASSANTNRFRTEAFF.

The chain joins TRBV6-1 to TRBJ1-2; tentative D call: TRBD1 (6 bases). The CDR3 is 13 residues long. V was cut by 1 base and J by 7 bases, with 10 bases left in between. Germline loops: CDR1 MNHNS, CDR2 SASEGT. CDR3 in amino acids: CASSEGGRRGYTF. The CDR3 DNA is TGTGCCAGCAGTGAAGGGGGGCGTCGTGGCTACACCTTC.

Comments on this clone: Other DNA sequences from this sample encode an identical CDR3 as well. V usage is TRBV6-4 and J usage is TRBJ1-1, with D tentatively TRBD1 (6 bases). The CDR3 has 13 amino acids. The ends were cut back, 2 bases at V and 7 bases at J, with 11 bases in the middle. Germline loops: CDR1 MRHNA, CDR2 SNTAGT. The CDR3 here is CASSDTTDSEAFF. The DNA of the CDR3 is TGTGCCAGCAGTGACACCACGGACAGTGAAGCTTTCTTT.

V is TRBV6-6 and J is TRBJ2-1, with 14 positions matching TRBD2. The J segment lost 15 bases and the V segment lost 4 bases, leaving 11 bases of the junction unmatched. The germline V gene encodes CDR1 MNHNY and CDR2 SVGAGI (reference sequence). The CDR3 covers 15 residues. CDR3 sequence reads: CASSSQSGTSGSPFF. The CDR3 coding sequence is TGTGCCAGCAGTTCTCAAAGCGGGACTAGCGGGAGTCCGTTCTTC.

The chain links TRBV4-2 to TRBJ2-7, with unresolved D. Trimming removed 0 bases at V and 7 bases at J, with 7 bases between. The CDR3 sequence is 12 residues long. CDR1 is LGHNA, CDR2 YNFKEQ, per germline. In nucleotides, the CDR3 is TGTGCCAGCAGCCAAGATCCCCATGAGCAGTACTTC. Protein sequence: CASSQDPHEQYF.

The chain carries TRBV27 and TRBJ2-1; 11 bases align to TRBD2. CDR3 size: 18 residues. In germline, CDR1 is MNHEY, CDR2 SMNVEV (reference sequence). V shed 5 bases, J shed 0 bases, and the junction held 9 bases outside the gene matches. The CDR3 DNA reads TGTGCCAGCAGTCCACTAGCGGGAGCCCTCAGCTCCTACAATGAGCAGTTCTTC. As protein: CASSPLAGALSSYNEQFF.

V is TRBV7-2 and J is TRBJ2-5, with D possibly TRBD2 on 6 matching bases. Germline V gene data show CDR1 as SGHTA and CDR2 as FQGNSA. This CDR3 is 13 amino acids long. The V gene lost 3 bases and the J gene lost 10 bases, with 15 bases spanning the gap. Here the CDR3 DNA reads TGTGCCAGCAGCTTTCTCCAGTTGGGGGGCCAGTACTTC. Residues: CASSFLQLGGQYF.

The chain combines TRBV29-1 with TRBJ2-1, with 9 bases aligning to TRBD1. CDR1 and CDR2 from the germline V gene are SQVTM and ANQGSEA. With 6 bases clipped from V and 5 bases from J, the junction kept 5 bases outside the gene matches. This CDR3 has 13 amino acids. The CDR3 nucleotides read TGCAGCGTCCGGGACAGGGTGCACAATGAGCAGTTCTTC. Its protein is CSVRDRVHNEQFF.

The chain has TRBV5-1 and TRBJ2-7; weak D call: TRBD1 (6 bases). This CDR3 has 12 amino acids. V shed 4 bases and J shed 5 bases, with 10 bases lying between them. CDR1 and CDR2 (germline): SGHRS, YFSETQ. This CDR3 is CASSPRGNEQYF. The CDR3 DNA reads as TGCGCCAGCAGCCCAAGGGGGAACGAGCAGTACTTC.

V is TRBV5-6 and J is TRBJ1-4; possibly TRBD1 for D (6 bases). V shed 4 bases and J shed 8 bases, with 12 bases lying between them. CDR1 and CDR2 from the germline V gene are SGHDT and YYEEEE. The CDR3 sequence is 13 residues long. Here the CDR3 reads CASSDRDTEKLFF. CDR3 sequence (DNA): TGTGCCAGCAGCGACCGGGACACCGAAAAACTGTTTTTT.

The chain carries TRBV7-9 and TRBJ2-7; D is undetermined. V was cut by 1 base and J by 1 base, with 5 bases left in between. The germline V gene has CDR1 SEHNR and CDR2 FQNEAQ (reference sequence). The CDR3 runs 13 residues. This CDR3 reads CASSLGASYEQYF. Here the CDR3 DNA reads TGTGCCAGCAGCTTAGGGGCATCCTACGAGCAGTACTTC.

V gene TRBV7-9 combines with J gene TRBJ2-1, with TRBD2 as a possible D gene (6 bases). This CDR3 region has 15 residues. Germline CDR1 is SEHNR and CDR2 is FQNEAQ (reference sequence). Trimming took off 5 bases at V and 8 bases at J, with 19 bases between the two ends. CDR3 nucleotide sequence: TGTGCCAGCAGCGTCGGAACCGAGTGGGGGGATGAGCAGTTCTTC. Translated: CASSVGTEWGDEQFF.

J is TRBJ2-7 and V is TRBV19; D not resolved. The CDR3 sequence is 14 residues long. Germline assignment: CDR1 LNHDA and CDR2 SQIVND (reference sequence). Trimming removed 8 bases at V and 0 bases at J, with 14 bases between. Here the CDR3 reads CASRPKADSYEQYF. CDR3 in DNA: TGTGCCAGTCGACCAAAGGCGGACTCCTACGAGCAGTACTTC.

This clone appeared once. The chain carries TRBV7-9 and TRBJ1-4; 7 nucleotides align to TRBD1. The CDR3 is 14 amino acids. Germline V gives CDR1 SEHNR, CDR2 FQNEAQ (reference sequence). V dropped 5 bases and J dropped 7; count of bases not matched to a gene: 7. The CDR3 nucleotides read TGTGCCAGCAGCATACTCCAGGGGGGTGAAAAACTGTTTTTT. It yields the protein CASSILQGGEKLFF. Combining the CDR3 with reference TRBV7-9 and TRBJ1-4 gives the whole variable domain DTGVSQNPRHKITKRGQNVTFRCDPISEHNRLYWYRQTLGQGPEFLTYFQNEAQLEKSRLLSDRFSAERPKGSFSTLEIQRTEQGDSAMYLCASSILQGGEKLFFGSGTQLSVL.

This chain connects TRBV2 to TRBJ1-2; D possibly corresponds to TRBD1 (6 bases). Germline CDR1 reads SNHLY; CDR2 reads FYNNEI. V lost 3 bases to trimming and J lost 8 bases, with 13 bases between them. The CDR3 covers 13 residues. The CDR3 sequence is CASSESTGQGYTF. CDR3 in DNA: TGTGCCAGCAGTGAGTCAACAGGGCAGGGCTACACCTTC.

This clone was seen a few times. This chain joins TRBV9 and TRBJ2-3, with 7 bases lining up with TRBD2. V shed 0 bases and J 3 bases; nucleotides not matched to a gene: 10. CDR1 and CDR2 (germline): SGDLS, YYNGEE. The length of the CDR3 is 17 residues. The CDR3 nucleotides read TGTGCCAGCAGCGTAGTAACGACCGGGAGGCCGACAGATACGCAGTATTTT. It is translated as CASSVVTTGRPTDTQYF.

CDR3 DNA: TGTGCCAGCAGCGGGGGACAGGACGAGCAGTACTTC. This encodes CASSGGQDEQYF. The rearrangement uses TRBV5-6 and TRBJ2-7, with 8 positions matching TRBD1. V shed 4 bases, J shed 5 bases, and the junction held 2 bases outside the gene matches. The CDR3 covers 12 residues. Germline V lookup: CDR1 SGHDT, CDR2 YYEEEE.

The V gene is TRBV20-1, the J gene TRBJ2-1, with no clear D. Germline-derived CDR1 and CDR2 are DFQATT and SNEGSKA (reference sequence). Trimming pared 1 base from V and 10 bases from J, leaving 8 bases between. CDR3 length equals 11 residues. CDR3 region: CSARAAVEQFF. The CDR3 DNA reads as TGCAGTGCTAGAGCCGCGGTGGAGCAGTTCTTC.

The V and J genes are TRBV7-9 and TRBJ2-7, with D tentatively TRBD2 (6 bases). V shed 8 bases and J shed 0 bases, with 17 bases lying between them. Germline CDR1 is SEHNR and CDR2 is FQNEAQ (reference sequence). The CDR3 contains 15 residues. CDR3 protein: CASRASGTRSYEQYF. The CDR3 DNA reads TGTGCCAGCCGCGCTTCCGGGACTCGCTCCTACGAGCAGTACTTC.

This chain uses TRBV27 with TRBJ2-3; perhaps TRBD2 as D (6 bases). Germline V gene data show CDR1 as MNHEY and CDR2 as SMNVEV (reference sequence). V lost 4 bases to trimming and J lost 1 base, with 21 bases between them. The CDR3 length is 18 residues. CDR3 protein: CASSSHHGTGGGTDTQYF. The CDR3, as DNA: TGTGCCAGCAGTTCCCATCACGGGACCGGGGGTGGCACAGATACGCAGTATTTT.